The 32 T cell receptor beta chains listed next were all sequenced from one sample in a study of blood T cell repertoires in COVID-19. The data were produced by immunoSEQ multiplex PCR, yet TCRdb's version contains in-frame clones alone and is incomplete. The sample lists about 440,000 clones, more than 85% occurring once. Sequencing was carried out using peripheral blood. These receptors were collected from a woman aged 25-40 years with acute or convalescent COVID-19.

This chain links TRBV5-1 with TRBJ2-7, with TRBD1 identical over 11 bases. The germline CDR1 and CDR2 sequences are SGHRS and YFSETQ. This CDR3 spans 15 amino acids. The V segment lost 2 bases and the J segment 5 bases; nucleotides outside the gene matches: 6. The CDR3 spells CASSFGGQGVDEQYF. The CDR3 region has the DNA TGCGCCAGCAGCTTTGGGGGACAGGGGGTCGACGAGCAGTACTTC.

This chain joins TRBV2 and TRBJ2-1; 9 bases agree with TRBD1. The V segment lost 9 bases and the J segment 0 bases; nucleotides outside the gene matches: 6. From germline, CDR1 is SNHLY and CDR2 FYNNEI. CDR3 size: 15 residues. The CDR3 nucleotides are TGTGCCAGGGGCACAGGGGGCAACTCCTACAATGAGCAGTTCTTC. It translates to CARGTGGNSYNEQFF.

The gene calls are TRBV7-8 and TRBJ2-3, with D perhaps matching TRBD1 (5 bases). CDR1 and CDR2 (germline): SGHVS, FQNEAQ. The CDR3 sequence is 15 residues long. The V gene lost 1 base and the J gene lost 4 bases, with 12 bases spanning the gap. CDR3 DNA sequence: TGTGCCAGCAGCTTAGGAATAGGGGCCGCAGATACGCAGTATTTT. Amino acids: CASSLGIGAADTQYF.

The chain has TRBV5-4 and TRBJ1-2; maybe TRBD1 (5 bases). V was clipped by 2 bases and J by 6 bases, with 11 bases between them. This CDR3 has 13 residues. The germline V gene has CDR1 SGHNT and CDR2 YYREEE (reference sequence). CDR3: CASSFQGLNGYTF. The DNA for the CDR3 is TGTGCCAGCAGCTTTCAGGGCCTCAATGGCTACACCTTC. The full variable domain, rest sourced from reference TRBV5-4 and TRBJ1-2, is ETGVTQSPTHLIKTRGQQVTLRCSSQSGHNTVSWYQQALGQGPQFIFQYYREEENGRGNFPPRFSGLQFPNYSSELNVNALELDDSALYLCASSFQGLNGYTFGSGTRLTVV.

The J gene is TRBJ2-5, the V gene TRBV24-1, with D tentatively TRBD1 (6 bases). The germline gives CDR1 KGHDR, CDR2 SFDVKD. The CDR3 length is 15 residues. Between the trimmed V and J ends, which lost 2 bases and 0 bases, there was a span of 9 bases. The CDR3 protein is CATSDSGHYQETQYF. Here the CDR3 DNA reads TGTGCCACCAGTGATTCGGGACACTACCAAGAGACCCAGTACTTC.

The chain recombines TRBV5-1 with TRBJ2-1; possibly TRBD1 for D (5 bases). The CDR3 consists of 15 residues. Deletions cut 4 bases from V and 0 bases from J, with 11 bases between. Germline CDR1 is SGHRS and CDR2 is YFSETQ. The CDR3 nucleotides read TGCGCCAGCAGCACGACAGCGAGCTCCTACAATGAGCAGTTCTTC. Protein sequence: CASSTTASSYNEQFF.

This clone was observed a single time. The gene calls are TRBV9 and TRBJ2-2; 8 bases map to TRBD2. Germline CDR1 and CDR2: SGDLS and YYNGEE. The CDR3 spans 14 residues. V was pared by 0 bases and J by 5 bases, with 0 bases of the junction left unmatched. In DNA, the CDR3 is TGTGCCAGCAGCGTAGGCGGGGGGACCGGGGAGCTGTTTTTT. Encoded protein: CASSVGGGTGELFF. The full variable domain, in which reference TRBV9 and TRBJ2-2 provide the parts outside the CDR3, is DSGVTQTPKHLITATGQRVTLRCSPRSGDLSVYWYQQSLDQGLQFLIQYYNGEERAKGNILERFSAQQFPDLHSELNLSSLELGDSALYFCASSVGGGTGELFFGEGSRLTVL.

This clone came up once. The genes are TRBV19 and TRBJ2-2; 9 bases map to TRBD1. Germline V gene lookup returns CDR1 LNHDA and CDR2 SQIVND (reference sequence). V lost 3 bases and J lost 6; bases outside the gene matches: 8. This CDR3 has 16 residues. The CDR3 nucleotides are TGTGCCAGTAGTATCTCTGGGACAGGGATGGCCGGGGAGCTGTTTTTT. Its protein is CASSISGTGMAGELFF.

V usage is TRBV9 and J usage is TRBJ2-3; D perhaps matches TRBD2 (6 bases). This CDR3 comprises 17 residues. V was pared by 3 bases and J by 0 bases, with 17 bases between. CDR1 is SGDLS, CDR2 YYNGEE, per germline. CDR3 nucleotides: TGTGCCAGCAGCGCTGGGGGGTACGCAGCTAGCACAGATACGCAGTATTTT. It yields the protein CASSAGGYAASTDTQYF. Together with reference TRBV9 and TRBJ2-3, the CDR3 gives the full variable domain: DSGVTQTPKHLITATGQRVTLRCSPRSGDLSVYWYQQSLDQGLQFLIQYYNGEERAKGNILERFSAQQFPDLHSELNLSSLELGDSALYFCASSAGGYAASTDTQYFGPGTRLTVL.

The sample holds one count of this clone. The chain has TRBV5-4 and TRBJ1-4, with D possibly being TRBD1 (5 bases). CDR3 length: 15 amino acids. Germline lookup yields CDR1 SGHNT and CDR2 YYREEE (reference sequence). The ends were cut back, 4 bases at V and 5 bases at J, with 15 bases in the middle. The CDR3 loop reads CASSREGGVNEKLFF. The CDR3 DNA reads TGTGCCAGCAGCCGGGAGGGAGGGGTAAATGAAAAACTGTTTTTT.

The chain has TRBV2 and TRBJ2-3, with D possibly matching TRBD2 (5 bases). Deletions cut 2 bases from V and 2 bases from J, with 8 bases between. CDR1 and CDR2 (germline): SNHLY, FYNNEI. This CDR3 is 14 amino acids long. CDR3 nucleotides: TGTGCCAGCAGTGAATTAGCGCCCACAGATACGCAGTATTTT. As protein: CASSELAPTDTQYF.

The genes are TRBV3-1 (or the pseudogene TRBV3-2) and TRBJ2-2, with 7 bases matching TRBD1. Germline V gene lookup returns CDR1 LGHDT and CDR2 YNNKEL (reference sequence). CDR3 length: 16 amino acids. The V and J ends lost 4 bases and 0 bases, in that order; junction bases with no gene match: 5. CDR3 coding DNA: TGTGCCAGCAGCCGGGGGCAGGGGGCGAACACCGGGGAGCTGTTTTTT. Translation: CASSRGQGANTGELFF.

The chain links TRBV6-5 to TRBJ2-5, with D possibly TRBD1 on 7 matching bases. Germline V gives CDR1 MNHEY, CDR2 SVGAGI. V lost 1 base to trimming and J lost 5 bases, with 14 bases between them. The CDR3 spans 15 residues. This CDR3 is CASSYLAGGFETQYF. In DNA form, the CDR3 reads TGTGCCAGCAGTTACTTGGCAGGGGGGTTCGAGACCCAGTACTTC.

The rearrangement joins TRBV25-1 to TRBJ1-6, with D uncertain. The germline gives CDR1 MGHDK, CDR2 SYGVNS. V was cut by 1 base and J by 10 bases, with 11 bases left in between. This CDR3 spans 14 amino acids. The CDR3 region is CASSEFTQRSPLHF. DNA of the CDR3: TGTGCCAGCAGTGAATTTACTCAGCGATCACCCCTCCACTTT.

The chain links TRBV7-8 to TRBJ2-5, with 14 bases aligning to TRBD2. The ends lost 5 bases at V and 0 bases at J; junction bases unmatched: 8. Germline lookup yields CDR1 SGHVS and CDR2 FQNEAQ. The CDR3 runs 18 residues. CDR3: CASSPRTSGGRYQETQYF. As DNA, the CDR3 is TGTGCCAGCAGCCCCCGGACTAGCGGGGGGAGGTACCAAGAGACCCAGTACTTC. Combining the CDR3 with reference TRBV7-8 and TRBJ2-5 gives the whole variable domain GAGVSQSPRYKVAKRGQDVALRCDPISGHVSLFWYQQALGQGPEFLTYFQNEAQLDKSGLPSDRFFAERPEGSVSTLKIQRTQQEDSAVYLCASSPRTSGGRYQETQYFGPGTRLLVL.

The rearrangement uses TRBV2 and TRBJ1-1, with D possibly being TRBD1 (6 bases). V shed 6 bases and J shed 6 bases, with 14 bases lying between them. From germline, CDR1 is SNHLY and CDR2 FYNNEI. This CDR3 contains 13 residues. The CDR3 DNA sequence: TGTGCCAGCAGCCGGGACACCGACCCTGAAGCTTTCTTT. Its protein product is CASSRDTDPEAFF.

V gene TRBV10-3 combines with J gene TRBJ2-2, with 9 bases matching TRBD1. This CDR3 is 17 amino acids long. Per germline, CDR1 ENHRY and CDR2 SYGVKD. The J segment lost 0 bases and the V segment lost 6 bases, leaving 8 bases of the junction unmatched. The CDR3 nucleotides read TGTGCCATCAGGGGACAGGGCCCAATCTCGAACACCGGGGAGCTGTTTTTT. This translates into CAIRGQGPISNTGELFF.

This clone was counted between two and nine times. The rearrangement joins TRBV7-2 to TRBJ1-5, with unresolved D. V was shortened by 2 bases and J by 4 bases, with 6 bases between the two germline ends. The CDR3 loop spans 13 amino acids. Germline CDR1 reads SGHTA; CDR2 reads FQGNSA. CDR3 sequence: CASSLNTNQPQHF. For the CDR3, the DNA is TGTGCCAGCAGCTTAAACACAAATCAGCCCCAGCATTTT. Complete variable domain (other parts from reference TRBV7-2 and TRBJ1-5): GAGVSQSPSNKVTEKGKDVELRCDPISGHTALYWYRQSLGQGLEFLIYFQGNSAPDKSGLPSDRFSAERTGGSVSTLTIQRTQQEDSAVYLCASSLNTNQPQHFGDGTRLSIL.

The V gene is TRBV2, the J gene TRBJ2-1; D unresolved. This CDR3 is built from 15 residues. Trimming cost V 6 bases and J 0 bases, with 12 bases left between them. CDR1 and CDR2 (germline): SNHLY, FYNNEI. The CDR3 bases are TGTGCCAGCAGGTCGGTCGTAAGCTCCTACAATGAGCAGTTCTTC. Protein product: CASRSVVSSYNEQFF. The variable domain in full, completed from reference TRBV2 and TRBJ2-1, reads EPEVTQTPSHQVTQMGQEVILRCVPISNHLYFYWYRQILGQKVEFLVSFYNNEISEKSEIFDDQFSVERPDGSNFTLKIRSTKLEDSAMYFCASRSVVSSYNEQFFGPGTRLTVL.

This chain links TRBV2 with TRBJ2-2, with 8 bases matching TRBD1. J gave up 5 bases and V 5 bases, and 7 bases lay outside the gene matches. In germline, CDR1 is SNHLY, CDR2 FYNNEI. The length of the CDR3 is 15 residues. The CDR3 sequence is CASSPRTGKTGELFF. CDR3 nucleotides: TGTGCCAGCAGTCCTCGGACAGGGAAGACCGGGGAGCTGTTTTTT.

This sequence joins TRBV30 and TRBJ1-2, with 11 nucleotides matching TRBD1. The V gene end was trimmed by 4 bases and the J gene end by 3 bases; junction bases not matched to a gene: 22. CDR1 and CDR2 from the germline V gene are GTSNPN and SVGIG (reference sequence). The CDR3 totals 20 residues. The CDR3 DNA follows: TGTGCCTGGACCGTCCCGGGACAGGGGGTGGTTGCCCCAGGCTACTATGGCTACACCTTC. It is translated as CAWTVPGQGVVAPGYYGYTF.

This CDR3 is CASTAAGGNYNEQFF. The CDR3 DNA reads as TGTGCCTCGACTGCTGCGGGGGGGAACTACAATGAGCAGTTCTTC. V usage is TRBV2 and J usage is TRBJ2-1, with 9 bases matching TRBD2. The CDR3 has 15 amino acids. CDR1 SNHLY and CDR2 FYNNEI come from the germline V gene. The V gene end was trimmed by 11 bases and the J gene end by 3 bases; junction bases not matched to a gene: 11.

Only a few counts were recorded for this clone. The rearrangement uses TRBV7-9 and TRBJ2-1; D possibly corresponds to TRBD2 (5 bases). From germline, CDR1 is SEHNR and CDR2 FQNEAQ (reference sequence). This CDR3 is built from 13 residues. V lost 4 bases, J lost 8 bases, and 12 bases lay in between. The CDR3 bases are TGTGCCAGCAGCTACCTTTACGGGGATGAGCAGTTCTTC. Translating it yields CASSYLYGDEQFF.

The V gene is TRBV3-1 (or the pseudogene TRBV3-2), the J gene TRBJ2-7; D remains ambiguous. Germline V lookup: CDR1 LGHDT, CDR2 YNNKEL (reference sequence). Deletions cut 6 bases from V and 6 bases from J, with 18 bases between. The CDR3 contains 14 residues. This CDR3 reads CASSRAILESEQYF. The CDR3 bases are TGTGCCAGCAGTCGAGCGATCCTCGAATCCGAGCAGTACTTC.

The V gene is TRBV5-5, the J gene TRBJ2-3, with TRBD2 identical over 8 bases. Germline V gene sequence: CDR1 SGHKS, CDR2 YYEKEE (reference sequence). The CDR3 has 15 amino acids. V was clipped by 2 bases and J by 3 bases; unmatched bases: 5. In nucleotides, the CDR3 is TGTGCCAGCAGCTTCTCGGGGGGGCCAACAGATACGCAGTATTTT. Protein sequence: CASSFSGGPTDTQYF.

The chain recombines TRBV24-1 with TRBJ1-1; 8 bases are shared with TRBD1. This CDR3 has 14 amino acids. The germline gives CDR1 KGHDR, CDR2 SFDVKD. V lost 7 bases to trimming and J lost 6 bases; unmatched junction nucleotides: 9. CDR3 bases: TGTGCCACCAGAGGCGAGACAGGGGATCCTGAAGCTTTCTTT. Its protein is CATRGETGDPEAFF.

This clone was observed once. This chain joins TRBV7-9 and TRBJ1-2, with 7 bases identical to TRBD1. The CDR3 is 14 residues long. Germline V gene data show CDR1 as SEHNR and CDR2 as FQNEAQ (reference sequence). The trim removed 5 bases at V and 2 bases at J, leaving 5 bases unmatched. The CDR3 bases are TGTGCCAGCAGCAAGGGACAGTCGAACTATGGCTACACCTTC. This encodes CASSKGQSNYGYTF. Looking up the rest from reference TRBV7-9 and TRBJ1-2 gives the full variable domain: DTGVSQNPRHKITKRGQNVTFRCDPISEHNRLYWYRQTLGQGPEFLTYFQNEAQLEKSRLLSDRFSAERPKGSFSTLEIQRTEQGDSAMYLCASSKGQSNYGYTFGSGTRLTVV.

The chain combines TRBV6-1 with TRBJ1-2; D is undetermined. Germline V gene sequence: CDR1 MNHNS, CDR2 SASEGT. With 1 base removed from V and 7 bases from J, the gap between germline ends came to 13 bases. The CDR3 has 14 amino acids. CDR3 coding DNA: TGTGCCAGCAGTGAAGTACCCGGGGTGAGTGGCTACACCTTC. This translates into CASSEVPGVSGYTF.

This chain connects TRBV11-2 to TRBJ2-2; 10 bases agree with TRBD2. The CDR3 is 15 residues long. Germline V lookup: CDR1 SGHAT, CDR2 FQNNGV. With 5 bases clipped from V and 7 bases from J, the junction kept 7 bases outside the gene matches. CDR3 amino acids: CASSLSGGRNGELFF. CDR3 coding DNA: TGTGCCAGCAGCCTTAGCGGGGGGCGTAACGGGGAGCTGTTTTTT.

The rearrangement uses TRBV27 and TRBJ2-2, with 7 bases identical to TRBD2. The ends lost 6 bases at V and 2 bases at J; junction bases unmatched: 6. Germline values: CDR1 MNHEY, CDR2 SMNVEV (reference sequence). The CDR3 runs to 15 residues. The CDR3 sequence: CASRDERGNTGELFF. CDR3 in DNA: TGTGCCAGCAGGGATGAGCGGGGAAACACCGGGGAGCTGTTTTTT.

The CDR3: CASSLRTGREAFF. As DNA, the CDR3 is TGTGCCAGCAGCCTACGGACAGGGCGGGAAGCTTTCTTT. The chain combines TRBV7-9 with TRBJ1-1; 8 nucleotides match TRBD1. The germline V gene encodes CDR1 SEHNR and CDR2 FQNEAQ (reference sequence). The CDR3 has 13 amino acids. Trimming removed 5 bases from V and 8 bases from J; junction bases left unmatched: 7.

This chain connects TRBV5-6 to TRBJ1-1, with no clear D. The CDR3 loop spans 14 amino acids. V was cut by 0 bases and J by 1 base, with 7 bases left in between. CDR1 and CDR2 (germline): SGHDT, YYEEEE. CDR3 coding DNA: TGTGCCAGCAGCTTGGGCGTTACGAACACTGAAGCTTTCTTT. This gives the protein CASSLGVTNTEAFF.